Following are 17 T cell receptor beta chains from one sample sequenced in a study of cytomegalovirus exposure and HLA in healthy donors. 60 Vbeta and 13 Jbeta primers were used in PCR. The repertoire was sequenced with immunoSEQ multiplex PCR; TCRdb's copy has only in-frame clones and lacks some. This sample has tens of thousands of clones; roughly 79% occur once, and the top ten carry under 2%. The sequenced material came from PBMCs. The receptors here all came from a woman aged 25 to 39 in good health and CMV-seronegative.

This clone is a singleton in its sample. The chain is built from TRBV6-6 and TRBJ2-7, with D perhaps matching TRBD2 (6 bases). The V end lost 5 bases, the J end lost 4 bases, and 15 bases lay between the germline ends. The CDR3 is made up of 14 amino acids. Per germline, CDR1 MNHNY and CDR2 SVGAGI (reference sequence). The DNA of the CDR3 is TGTGCCAGCAGTGCGACGGGACTCATTTACGAGCAGTACTTC. As protein: CASSATGLIYEQYF.

The rearrangement links TRBV6-1 to TRBJ1-1; D call uncertain. V was shortened by 5 bases and J by 4 bases, with 11 bases between the two germline ends. CDR3 length: 13 amino acids. Germline V gives CDR1 MNHNS, CDR2 SASEGT. CDR3 region: CASSLVQSTEAFF. The CDR3 region has the DNA TGTGCCAGCAGTCTTGTCCAGTCCACTGAAGCTTTCTTT.

The chain employs TRBV27 and TRBJ2-7; a possible D gene is TRBD2 (5 bases). Between the trimmed V and J ends, which lost 7 bases and 0 bases, there was a span of 19 bases. The CDR3 loop spans 16 amino acids. Germline lookup yields CDR1 MNHEY and CDR2 SMNVEV (reference sequence). CDR3 in DNA: TGTGCCAGCACCCCCATCCCGGGATTTAGCTCCTACGAGCAGTACTTC. This encodes CASTPIPGFSSYEQYF.

V gene TRBV7-8 combines with J gene TRBJ2-3; TRBD2 aligns across 9 bases. Germline trimming cut 3 bases from V and 3 bases from J; bases unmatched to any gene: 4. Germline values: CDR1 SGHVS, CDR2 FQNEAQ. The CDR3 has 15 residues. The CDR3 nucleotides are TGTGCCAGCAGCTTCGTTAGCGGGAGTACAGATACGCAGTATTTT. Its protein is CASSFVSGSTDTQYF.

The V gene is TRBV6-6, the J gene TRBJ2-3; possible D gene TRBD2, 7 bases. Germline-derived CDR1 and CDR2 are MNHNY and SVGAGI (reference sequence). The V and J ends lost 5 bases and 8 bases respectively, with 14 bases between them. This CDR3 comprises 13 residues. In DNA, the CDR3 is TGTGCCAGCAGTCCCGGGGAGGGGGGTACGCAGTATTTT. Translation: CASSPGEGGTQYF.

The rearrangement links TRBV30 to TRBJ2-6, with D perhaps matching TRBD1 (6 bases). Trimming took off 4 bases at V and 0 bases at J, with 16 bases between the two ends. The length of the CDR3 is 17 residues. Per the germline V gene, CDR1 is GTSNPN and CDR2 is SVGIG (reference sequence). The CDR3 loop is CAWTSADSLSGANVLTF. The DNA of the CDR3 is TGTGCCTGGACGTCGGCGGACAGCCTCTCTGGGGCCAACGTCCTGACTTTC.

The rearrangement uses TRBV27 and TRBJ2-5; tentative D call: TRBD1 (5 bases). The J call may not be correct, given that the DNA end is closer to TRBJ2-7. CDR3 size: 16 residues. Germline V gives CDR1 MNHEY, CDR2 SMNVEV (reference sequence). CDR3 protein: CASSQRQFLVPYEQYF. The CDR3 bases are TGTGCCAGCAGTCAACGACAGTTTCTGGTCCCTTACGAGCAGTACTTC.

The chain is built from TRBV6-5 and TRBJ2-7, with a possible D match to TRBD2 (5 bases). V was cut by 8 bases and J by 3 bases, with 17 bases left in between. Germline V gives CDR1 MNHEY, CDR2 SVGAGI. This CDR3 is built from 14 residues. The CDR3 sequence is CASQLRGGLYEQYF. Written as DNA, the CDR3 is TGTGCCAGCCAGCTTCGTGGCGGACTCTACGAGCAGTACTTC.

V and J are TRBV7-2 and TRBJ2-3; the D gene is possibly TRBD2 (6 bases). CDR1 is SGHTA, CDR2 FQGNSA, per germline. Trimming removed 2 bases from V and 3 bases from J, with 12 bases in between. The CDR3 is 15 amino acids. The CDR3: CASSLQAGLTDTQYF. As DNA, the CDR3 is TGTGCCAGCAGCTTACAAGCGGGTTTGACAGATACGCAGTATTTT. Supplemented by reference TRBV7-2 and TRBJ2-3, the full variable domain reads GAGVSQSPSNKVTEKGKDVELRCDPISGHTALYWYRQSLGQGLEFLIYFQGNSAPDKSGLPSDRFSAERTGGSVSTLTIQRTQQEDSAVYLCASSLQAGLTDTQYFGPGTRLTVL.

The count of this clone is one. This chain joins TRBV4-1 and TRBJ1-4; maybe TRBD1 (5 bases). Germline CDR1 and CDR2: MGHRA and YSYEKL. The CDR3 runs to 15 residues. Trimming removed 8 bases from V and 7 bases from J, with 20 bases in between. The CDR3 protein is CASCPGEADSEKLFF. CDR3 DNA: TGCGCCAGCTGCCCGGGGGAAGCTGATAGTGAAAAACTGTTTTTT.

The chain recombines TRBV28 with TRBJ2-4; maybe TRBD2 (5 bases). The CDR3 is made up of 12 amino acids. With 6 bases removed from V and 16 bases from J, the gap between germline ends came to 19 bases. Germline V gene lookup returns CDR1 MDHEN and CDR2 SYDVKM. DNA of the CDR3: TGTGCCAGCAGCCTCCGCCGGGATCCTCCTTACTTC. This encodes CASSLRRDPPYF.

This clone was counted once. The chain couples TRBV6-5 to TRBJ2-1, with TRBD2 matching over 9 bases. V was clipped by 4 bases and J by 7 bases; unmatched bases: 8. The germline CDR1 and CDR2 sequences are MNHEY and SVGAGI. The CDR3 has 15 residues. The CDR3 loop is CASSWRPSGMNEQFF. For the CDR3, the DNA is TGTGCCAGCAGTTGGCGGCCTAGCGGGATGAATGAGCAGTTCTTC.

This clone was counted once. The chain links TRBV28 to TRBJ2-6; D is perhaps TRBD1 (5 bases). The V end was cut by 4 bases, the J end by 4 bases, with 17 bases between. Germline V gives CDR1 MDHEN, CDR2 SYDVKM. The CDR3 covers 17 residues. CDR3 bases: TGTGCCAGCAGTTCCTCCCTAGGGGCGTGGGGGGCCAACGTCCTGACTTTC. It is translated as CASSSSLGAWGANVLTF.

This sequence joins TRBV5-1 and TRBJ1-3; D unresolved. Trimming left V 4 bases short and J 4 bases short, with 15 bases between. The CDR3 sequence is 15 residues long. The germline V gene has CDR1 SGHRS and CDR2 YFSETQ. The CDR3: CASSAEGHPGNTIYF. CDR3 in DNA: TGCGCCAGCAGCGCGGAGGGCCACCCGGGAAACACCATATATTTT.

The genes are TRBV28 and TRBJ1-2; 8 bases match TRBD1. Germline V CDR1 and CDR2: MDHEN, SYDVKM. This CDR3 contains 13 residues. J lost 2 bases, V lost 6 bases, and 2 bases had no gene match. Written as DNA, the CDR3 is TGTGCCAGCAGAGGGACAGGAAACTATGGCTACACCTTC. Translating it yields CASRGTGNYGYTF.

The J gene is TRBJ2-3, the V gene TRBV7-3, with TRBD2 matching 12 bases. The CDR3 totals 21 residues. CDR1 and CDR2 (germline): SGHTA, FQGTGA. V shed 5 bases, J shed 0 bases, and the junction held 18 bases outside the gene matches. This chain's CDR3 is CASSPLLLAGGPKSSTDTQYF. The CDR3 DNA follows: TGTGCCAGCAGCCCTCTTTTACTAGCGGGAGGACCCAAATCTAGCACAGATACGCAGTATTTT.

The chain combines TRBV6-6 with TRBJ2-3; 9 bases map to TRBD2. This CDR3 contains 16 residues. V lost 6 bases and J lost 2; bases outside the gene matches: 9. Germline V gene lookup returns CDR1 MNHNY and CDR2 SVGAGI (reference sequence). CDR3 amino acids: CASRPIAGANTDTQYF. As DNA, the CDR3 is TGTGCCAGCAGACCTATAGCGGGAGCTAACACAGATACGCAGTATTTT.